These 27 T cell receptor beta chains came from one sample sequenced in a study of CD8 T cells in Susac syndrome. The authors reverse transcribed 0.5 to 1 ug RNA with random hexamers. TCRdb redid the calling of the immunoSEQ multiplex PCR reads with MiXCR, one entry per CDR3 protein. The sample contains about 200,000 distinct CDR3 sequences, 95% of which appear only once. Sequences were obtained from CD4+ T cells from PBMCs. The receptors were gathered from a human donor with multiple sclerosis.

The chain is built from TRBV29-1 and TRBJ2-5; 11 bases map to TRBD2. This CDR3 spans 15 amino acids. V shed 5 bases, J shed 2 bases, and the junction held 7 bases outside the gene matches. From germline, CDR1 is SQVTM and CDR2 ANQGSEA. This chain's CDR3 is CSVSTSGGFQETQYF. CDR3 bases: TGCAGCGTTTCCACTAGCGGGGGATTTCAAGAGACCCAGTACTTC.

CDR3 sequence reads: CATSPGRETQYF. The CDR3 DNA is TGTGCCACCAGTCCGGGTCGCGAGACCCAGTACTTC. This chain links TRBV15 with TRBJ2-5; D unclear. Per germline, CDR1 LNHNV and CDR2 YYDKDF (reference sequence). V lost 6 bases and J lost 5, with 10 bases in between. The CDR3 runs to 12 residues.

The CDR3 region is CASSPNSYNSPLHF. The CDR3 DNA reads as TGTGCCAGCAGCCCGAACTCCTATAATTCACCCCTCCACTTT. The rearrangement uses TRBV5-6 and TRBJ1-6, with D uncertain. Germline CDR1 is SGHDT and CDR2 is YYEEEE. CDR3 length: 14 amino acids. V was clipped by 4 bases and J by 0 bases, with 5 bases between them.

V usage is TRBV20-1 and J usage is TRBJ2-1; no reliable D call. Germline V gives CDR1 DFQATT, CDR2 SNEGSKA (reference sequence). This CDR3 is 12 amino acids long. V gave up 6 bases and J gave up 0 bases, with 6 bases separating them. The CDR3 sequence: CSAIRSYNEQFF. The CDR3 coding sequence is TGCAGTGCCATCCGCTCCTACAATGAGCAGTTCTTC.

This clonotype was observed once. The genes are TRBV28 and TRBJ1-6; TRBD1 is a possible D gene (5 bases). The CDR3 is 12 amino acids. The ends were cut back, 5 bases at V and 10 bases at J, with 9 bases in the middle. Germline CDR1 is MDHEN and CDR2 is SYDVKM. CDR3 DNA sequence: TGTGCCAGCAGTCTACAGGAATCACCCCTCCACTTT. It encodes CASSLQESPLHF.

The chain links TRBV11-2 to TRBJ2-1; D could derive from TRBD1 or TRBD2 (6 bases each). The germline V gene has CDR1 SGHAT and CDR2 FQNNGV. Trimming took off 5 bases at V and 4 bases at J, with 18 bases between the two ends. The CDR3 loop spans 16 amino acids. DNA for the CDR3: TGTGCCAGCAGCATACTAAGGGGGGACCGTTACAATGAGCAGTTCTTC. Protein product: CASSILRGDRYNEQFF.

The chain carries TRBV3-1 and TRBJ2-3; D is perhaps TRBD1 (5 bases). Deletions cut 0 bases from V and 8 bases from J, with 15 bases between. Germline V gene lookup returns CDR1 LGHDT and CDR2 YNNKEL (reference sequence). The CDR3 is 15 residues long. The DNA of the CDR3 is TGTGCCAGCAGCCAAGAGGGGCGACCACGAGGTACGCAGTATTTT. This translates into CASSQEGRPRGTQYF.

The chain links TRBV29-1 to TRBJ1-4, with D possibly TRBD1 on 5 matching bases. Trimming pared 3 bases from V and 7 bases from J, leaving 18 bases between. The CDR3 spans 15 residues. Germline loops: CDR1 SQVTM, CDR2 ANQGSEA. The chain's CDR3 is CSVDAGVGQGEKLFF. CDR3 bases: TGCAGCGTTGATGCGGGGGTGGGGCAAGGTGAAAAACTGTTTTTT.

The chain employs TRBV29-1 and TRBJ1-5; unclear D gene. Germline loops: CDR1 SQVTM, CDR2 ANQGSEA. This CDR3 is built from 13 residues. V was cut by 5 bases and J by 1 base, with 9 bases left in between. The CDR3 sequence is CSVWGGSNQPQHF. In DNA, the CDR3 is TGCAGCGTTTGGGGTGGAAGCAATCAGCCCCAGCATTTT.

V gene TRBV6-4 combines with J gene TRBJ2-3; 12 bases match TRBD2. V trimming: 6 bases; J trimming: 1 base; junction bases outside the gene matches: 2. Germline assignment: CDR1 MRHNA and CDR2 SNTAGT. The CDR3 is made up of 15 amino acids. The CDR3 region has the DNA TGTGCCAGCAGGCCTAGCGGGGGGGGCACAGATACGCAGTATTTT. This translates into CASRPSGGGTDTQYF.

This CDR3 is CSVEIWRGDNEQFF. As DNA, the CDR3 is TGCAGCGTTGAAATATGGCGGGGGGACAATGAGCAGTTCTTC. This rearrangement joins TRBV29-1 to TRBJ2-1; TRBD2 aligns across 8 bases. V dropped 2 bases and J dropped 5; count of bases not matched to a gene: 5. The CDR3 runs to 14 residues. CDR1 is SQVTM, CDR2 ANQGSEA, per germline.

This clonotype came up once. This rearrangement joins TRBV27 to TRBJ1-6; unclear D gene. Between the trimmed V and J ends, which lost 4 bases and 7 bases, there was a span of 17 bases. Germline loops: CDR1 MNHEY, CDR2 SMNVEV (reference sequence). The CDR3 length is 16 residues. The DNA of the CDR3 is TGTGCCAGCAGTTCCAACCCGACCGGAGTAAATTCACCCCTCCACTTT. Its translation is CASSSNPTGVNSPLHF.

The chain uses TRBV11-2 and TRBJ1-6, with D hard to call. The germline V gene has CDR1 SGHAT and CDR2 FQNNGV. With 1 base removed from V and 10 bases from J, the gap between germline ends came to 5 bases. The CDR3 is made up of 12 amino acids. CDR3 nucleotides: TGTGCCAGCAGCTTAGTAGGCTCACCCCTCCACTTT. Its translation: CASSLVGSPLHF.

The CDR3 DNA is TGTGCCTGGAGTTCAGGGGGCAGCCATAGCAATCAGCCCCAGCATTTT. Its protein product is CAWSSGGSHSNQPQHF. V usage is TRBV30 and J usage is TRBJ1-5; 8 bases map to TRBD1. Germline V lookup: CDR1 GTSNPN, CDR2 SVGIG (reference sequence). The V gene end was trimmed by 2 bases and the J gene end by 0 bases; junction bases not matched to a gene: 6. This CDR3 comprises 16 residues. The complete variable domain, with remaining parts taken from reference TRBV30 and TRBJ1-5, reads SQTIHQWPATLVQPVGSPLSLECTVEGTSNPNLYWYRQAAGRGLQLLFYSVGIGQISSEVPQNLSASRPQDRQFILSSKKLLLSDSGFYLCAWSSGGSHSNQPQHFGDGTRLSIL.

This clonotype was recorded a few times. The rearrangement links TRBV25-1 to TRBJ1-1; D uncertain. The V and J ends lost 4 bases and 0 bases respectively, with 6 bases between them. The CDR3 is made up of 13 amino acids. Germline V gives CDR1 MGHDK, CDR2 SYGVNS. CDR3 nucleotides: TGTGCCAGCAGTGGCGCACTGAACACTGAAGCTTTCTTT. Encoded protein: CASSGALNTEAFF.

CDR3 region: CASSVSGEGINFF. In DNA, the CDR3 is TGTGCCAGCAGCGTTTCGGGGGAAGGAATAAATTTCTTT. The chain is built from TRBV9 and TRBJ1-1; D is perhaps TRBD1 (5 bases). The CDR3 totals 13 residues. Deletions cut 2 bases from V and 13 bases from J, with 18 bases between. Germline V gene data show CDR1 as SGDLS and CDR2 as YYNGEE.

This clonotype was recorded once. The chain recombines TRBV14 with TRBJ2-3; D perhaps matches TRBD1 (5 bases). The CDR3 has 16 amino acids. The V end was cut by 2 bases, the J end by 6 bases, with 18 bases between. Per the germline V gene, CDR1 is SGHDN and CDR2 is FVKESK. The CDR3 region is CASSQRTAGKADTQYF. DNA of the CDR3: TGTGCCAGCAGCCAAAGAACTGCAGGGAAGGCGGATACGCAGTATTTT. Drawing the rest from reference TRBV14 and TRBJ2-3, the complete variable domain is EAGVTQFPSHSVIEKGQTVTLRCDPISGHDNLYWYRRVMGKEIKFLLHFVKESKQDESGMPNNRFLAERTGGTYSTLKVQPAELEDSGVYFCASSQRTAGKADTQYFGPGTRLTVL.

V gene TRBV30 combines with J gene TRBJ1-1; D is uncertain. The CDR3 has 13 amino acids. V was cut by 2 bases and J by 9 bases, with 16 bases left in between. Per germline, CDR1 GTSNPN and CDR2 SVGIG (reference sequence). The CDR3 is CAWSLREGRKAFF. As DNA, the CDR3 is TGTGCCTGGAGTCTGCGAGAAGGTCGGAAAGCTTTCTTT.

This sequence joins TRBV20-1 and TRBJ1-5; no reliable D call. Germline-derived CDR1 and CDR2 are DFQATT and SNEGSKA (reference sequence). This CDR3 region has 13 residues. Deletions cut 1 base from V and 1 base from J, with 5 bases between. CDR3 coding DNA: TGCAGTGCTAGAGGGGTCAGCAATCAGCCCCAGCATTTT. This sequence encodes CSARGVSNQPQHF.

This clonotype was seen only once. The CDR3 DNA reads as TGTGCCAGCAGTCCCTCCATGGGACAGGCGGACGTAGGGCAGTACTTC. This encodes CASSPSMGQADVGQYF. This chain links TRBV25-1 with TRBJ2-7; 8 bases match TRBD1. The trim removed 5 bases at V and 9 bases at J, leaving 18 bases unmatched. The CDR3 loop spans 16 amino acids. Germline CDR1 is MGHDK and CDR2 is SYGVNS.

The chain combines TRBV12-3 or TRBV12-4 with TRBJ2-1; TRBD2 agrees at 12 bases. Trimming cost V 1 base and J 8 bases; bases outside gene matches: 6. The CDR3 has 16 amino acids. The CDR3: CASSLDRTSGVDEQFF. Written as DNA, the CDR3 is TGTGCCAGCAGTTTAGATAGGACTAGCGGGGTGGATGAGCAGTTCTTC.

This clonotype showed up just once. The rearrangement links TRBV29-1 to TRBJ2-1; 11 positions match TRBD2. The CDR3 contains 16 residues. With 5 bases clipped from V and 4 bases from J, the junction kept 10 bases outside the gene matches. CDR1 and CDR2 from the germline V gene are SQVTM and ANQGSEA. CDR3 coding DNA: TGCAGCGTTCACCTGAGGGGACTAGCGGAATACAATGAGCAGTTCTTC. Translation gives CSVHLRGLAEYNEQFF.

The chain has TRBV20-1 and TRBJ2-4; D ambiguous. V lost 7 bases and J 2 bases, leaving 12 bases between the germline ends. The length of the CDR3 is 13 residues. Germline V gene data show CDR1 as DFQATT and CDR2 as SNEGSKA (reference sequence). Here the CDR3 DNA reads TGCAGTGTCCCAAGGCAAACCAAAAACATTCAGTACTTC. Translation gives CSVPRQTKNIQYF.

The chain recombines TRBV6-2 or TRBV6-3 with TRBJ2-2, with 9 bases aligning to TRBD2. Germline CDR1 is MNHEY and CDR2 is SVGEGT. V lost 7 bases, J lost 6 bases, and 6 bases stayed unmatched. The CDR3 totals 14 residues. The CDR3 bases are TGTGCCAGCACGGTAGCGGGGGAGTCCGGGGAGCTGTTTTTT. It yields the protein CASTVAGESGELFF.

This chain uses TRBV12-3 or TRBV12-4 with TRBJ2-1, with TRBD1 matching 10 bases. Losses at the gene ends were 6 bases for V and 5 bases for J; bases not matched to a gene: 10. The CDR3 extends over 16 amino acids. The CDR3 sequence is CASRQNLGQGDNEQFF. CDR3 DNA: TGTGCCAGCAGGCAAAATTTAGGACAGGGGGACAATGAGCAGTTCTTC.

Only one count was recorded for this clonotype. This chain uses TRBV20-1 with TRBJ2-7; D is perhaps TRBD1 (6 bases). Germline V gene lookup returns CDR1 DFQATT and CDR2 SNEGSKA (reference sequence). This CDR3 has 11 amino acids. CDR3 in DNA: TGCACTGTAACAGGGCGACCCGAGCAGTACTTC. Amino acid sequence: CTVTGRPEQYF.

The chain employs TRBV30 and TRBJ2-3; 7 bases map to TRBD2. Germline V gene lookup returns CDR1 GTSNPN and CDR2 SVGIG (reference sequence). The CDR3 consists of 13 residues. The junction had 7 bases not matched to a gene; V was cut back by 6 bases and J by 4 bases. The CDR3 bases are TGTGCCTGCACGGGGGGTTCGGCAGATACGCAGTATTTT. It codes for CACTGGSADTQYF.